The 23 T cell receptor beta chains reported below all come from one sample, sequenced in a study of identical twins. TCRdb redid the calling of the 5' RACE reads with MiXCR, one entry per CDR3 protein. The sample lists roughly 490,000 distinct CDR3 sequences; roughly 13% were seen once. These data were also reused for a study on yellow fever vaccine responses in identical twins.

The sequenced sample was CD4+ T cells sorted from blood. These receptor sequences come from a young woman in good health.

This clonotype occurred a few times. CDR3 residues: CASSSLLAGGPHEQFF. The CDR3 nucleotides are TGTGCCAGCAGCTCCCTTCTAGCGGGAGGGCCTCATGAGCAGTTCTTC. The V call is TRBV11-2, the J call TRBJ2-1; 12 bases agree with TRBD2. Unmatched junction bases numbered 9, after V lost 4 bases and J lost 8 bases. CDR3 length: 16 residues. Germline V CDR1 and CDR2: SGHAT, FQNNGV. The full variable domain, in which reference TRBV11-2 and TRBJ2-1 provide the parts outside the CDR3, is EAGVAQSPRYKIIEKRQSVAFWCNPISGHATLYWYQQILGQGPKLLIQFQNNGVVDDSQLPKDRFSAERLKGVDSTLKIQPAKLEDSAVYLCASSSLLAGGPHEQFFGPGTRLTVL.

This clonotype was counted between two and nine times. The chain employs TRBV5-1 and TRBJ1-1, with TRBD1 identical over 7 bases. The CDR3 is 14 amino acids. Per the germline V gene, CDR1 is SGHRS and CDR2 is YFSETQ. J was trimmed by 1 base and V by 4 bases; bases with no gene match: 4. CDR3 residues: CASSVTGTNTEAFF. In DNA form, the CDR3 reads TGCGCCAGCAGCGTGACAGGGACGAACACTGAAGCTTTCTTT.

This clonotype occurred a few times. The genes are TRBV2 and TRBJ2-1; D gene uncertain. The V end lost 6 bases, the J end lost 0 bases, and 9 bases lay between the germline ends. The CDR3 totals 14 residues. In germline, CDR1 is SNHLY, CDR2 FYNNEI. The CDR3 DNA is TGTGCCAGCAGAAGAACCAACTCCTACAATGAGCAGTTCTTC. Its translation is CASRRTNSYNEQFF.

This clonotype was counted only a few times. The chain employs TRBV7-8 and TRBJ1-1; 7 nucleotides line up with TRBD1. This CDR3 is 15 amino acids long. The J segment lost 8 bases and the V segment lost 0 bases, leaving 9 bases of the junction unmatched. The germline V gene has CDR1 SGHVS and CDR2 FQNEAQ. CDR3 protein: CASSLALARQGEAFF. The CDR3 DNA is TGTGCCAGCAGCTTAGCTTTGGCGCGACAGGGAGAAGCTTTCTTT.

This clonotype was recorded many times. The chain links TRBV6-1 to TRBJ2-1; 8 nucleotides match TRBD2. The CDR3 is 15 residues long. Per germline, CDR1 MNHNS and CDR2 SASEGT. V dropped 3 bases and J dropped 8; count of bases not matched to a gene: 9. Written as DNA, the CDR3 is TGTGCCAGCAGTGACTTTCAGCGGGGGTTAGATGAGCAGTTCTTC. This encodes CASSDFQRGLDEQFF.

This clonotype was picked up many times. The CDR3 nucleotides read TGTGCCAGCAGTCTAGCGGGAGTGTCCTACAATGAGCAGTTCTTC. Protein sequence: CASSLAGVSYNEQFF. V gene TRBV28 combines with J gene TRBJ2-1; TRBD2 agrees at 10 bases. The CDR3 is 15 amino acids. V dropped 5 bases and J dropped 1; count of bases not matched to a gene: 2. Germline V gene data show CDR1 as MDHEN and CDR2 as SYDVKM.

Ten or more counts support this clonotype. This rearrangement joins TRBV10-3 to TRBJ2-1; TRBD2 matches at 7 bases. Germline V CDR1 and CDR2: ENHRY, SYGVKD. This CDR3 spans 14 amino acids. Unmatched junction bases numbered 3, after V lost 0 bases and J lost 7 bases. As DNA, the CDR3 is TGTGCCATCAGTGAGTCGGGGGGAGGGAATGAGCAGTTCTTC. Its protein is CAISESGGGNEQFF.

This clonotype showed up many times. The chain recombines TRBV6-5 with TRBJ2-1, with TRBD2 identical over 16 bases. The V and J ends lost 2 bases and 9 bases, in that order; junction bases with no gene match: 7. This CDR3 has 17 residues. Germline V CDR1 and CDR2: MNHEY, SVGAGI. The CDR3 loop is CASSYPGLAGGPGEQFF. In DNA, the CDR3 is TGTGCCAGCAGTTACCCGGGACTAGCGGGAGGGCCTGGTGAGCAGTTCTTC.

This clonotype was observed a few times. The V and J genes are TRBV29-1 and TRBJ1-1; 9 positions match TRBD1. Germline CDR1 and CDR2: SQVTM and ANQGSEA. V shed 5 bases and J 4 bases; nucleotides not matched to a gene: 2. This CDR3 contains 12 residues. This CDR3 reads CSVHRGLTEAFF. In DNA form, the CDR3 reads TGCAGCGTTCACAGGGGGCTCACTGAAGCTTTCTTT.

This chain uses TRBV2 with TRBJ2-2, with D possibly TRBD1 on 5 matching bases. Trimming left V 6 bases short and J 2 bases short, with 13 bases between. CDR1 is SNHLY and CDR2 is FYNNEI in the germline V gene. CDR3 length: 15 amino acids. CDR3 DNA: TGTGCCAGCAGGGTGGACACTACTAACACCGGGGAGCTGTTTTTT. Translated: CASRVDTTNTGELFF. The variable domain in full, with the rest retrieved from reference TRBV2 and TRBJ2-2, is EPEVTQTPSHQVTQMGQEVILRCVPISNHLYFYWYRQILGQKVEFLVSFYNNEISEKSEIFDDQFSVERPDGSNFTLKIRSTKLEDSAMYFCASRVDTTNTGELFFGEGSRLTVL.

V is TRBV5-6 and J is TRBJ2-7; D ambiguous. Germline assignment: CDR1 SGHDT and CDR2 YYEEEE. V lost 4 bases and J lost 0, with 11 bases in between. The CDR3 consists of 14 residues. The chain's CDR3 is CASSQPGVSYEQYF. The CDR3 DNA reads TGTGCCAGCAGCCAACCGGGCGTCTCCTACGAGCAGTACTTC.

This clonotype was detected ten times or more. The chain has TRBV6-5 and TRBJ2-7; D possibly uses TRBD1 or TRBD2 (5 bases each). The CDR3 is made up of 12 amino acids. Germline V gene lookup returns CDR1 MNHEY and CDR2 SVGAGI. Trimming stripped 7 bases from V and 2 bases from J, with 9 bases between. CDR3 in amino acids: CASTGTTYEQYF. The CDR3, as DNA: TGTGCCAGCACCGGGACCACCTACGAGCAGTACTTC.

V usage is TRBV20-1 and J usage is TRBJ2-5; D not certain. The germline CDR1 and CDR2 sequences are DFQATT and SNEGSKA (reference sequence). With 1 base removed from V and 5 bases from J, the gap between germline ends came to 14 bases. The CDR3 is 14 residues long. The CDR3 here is CSARGPVRSETQYF. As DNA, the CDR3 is TGCAGTGCTAGAGGTCCCGTACGGTCTGAGACCCAGTACTTC.

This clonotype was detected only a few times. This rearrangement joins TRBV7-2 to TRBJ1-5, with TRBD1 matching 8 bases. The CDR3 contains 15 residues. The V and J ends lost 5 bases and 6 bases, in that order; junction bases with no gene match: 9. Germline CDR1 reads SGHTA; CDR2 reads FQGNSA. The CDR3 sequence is CASSADRGRIQPQHF. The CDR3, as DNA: TGTGCCAGCAGCGCCGACAGGGGAAGGATTCAGCCCCAGCATTTT.

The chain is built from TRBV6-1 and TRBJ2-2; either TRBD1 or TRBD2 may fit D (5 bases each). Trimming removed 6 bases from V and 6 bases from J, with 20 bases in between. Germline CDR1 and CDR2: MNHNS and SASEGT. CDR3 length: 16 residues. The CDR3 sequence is CASSEYGTLLSGELFF. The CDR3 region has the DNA TGTGCCAGCAGCGAATACGGGACCTTATTATCCGGGGAGCTGTTTTTT.

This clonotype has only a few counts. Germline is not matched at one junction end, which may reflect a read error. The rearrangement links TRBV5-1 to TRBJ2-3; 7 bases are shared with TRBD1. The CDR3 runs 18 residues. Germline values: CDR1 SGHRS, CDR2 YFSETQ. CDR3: CASSMDYKTGPSTDTQYF. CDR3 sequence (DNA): TGCGCCAGCAGTATGGATTATAAGACAGGGCCCAGCACGGATACGCAGTATTTT.

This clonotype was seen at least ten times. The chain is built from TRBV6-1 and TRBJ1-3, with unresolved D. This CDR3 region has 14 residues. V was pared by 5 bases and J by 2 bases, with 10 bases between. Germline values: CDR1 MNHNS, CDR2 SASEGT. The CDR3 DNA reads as TGTGCCAGCAGTCGCAGGACCCCTGGAAACACCATATATTTT. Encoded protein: CASSRRTPGNTIYF.

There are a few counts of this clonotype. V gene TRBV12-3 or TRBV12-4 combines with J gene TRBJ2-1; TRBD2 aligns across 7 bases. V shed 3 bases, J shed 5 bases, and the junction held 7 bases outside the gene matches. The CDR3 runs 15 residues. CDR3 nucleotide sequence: TGTGCCAGCAGTTTCCGGAGCGGGGTCGACAATGAGCAGTTCTTC. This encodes CASSFRSGVDNEQFF.

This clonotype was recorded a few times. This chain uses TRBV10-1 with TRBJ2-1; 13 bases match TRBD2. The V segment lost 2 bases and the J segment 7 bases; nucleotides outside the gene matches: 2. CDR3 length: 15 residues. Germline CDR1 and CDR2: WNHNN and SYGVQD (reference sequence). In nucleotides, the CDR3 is TGCGCCAGCAGTGAGACTAGCGGGAGGGTAAATGAGCAGTTCTTC. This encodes CASSETSGRVNEQFF.

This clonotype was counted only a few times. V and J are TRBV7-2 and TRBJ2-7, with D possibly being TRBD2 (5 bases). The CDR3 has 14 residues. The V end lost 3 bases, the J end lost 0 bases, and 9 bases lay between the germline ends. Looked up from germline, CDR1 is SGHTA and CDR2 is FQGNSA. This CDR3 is CASSLDFSSYEQYF. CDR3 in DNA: TGTGCCAGCAGCTTGGACTTCAGCTCCTACGAGCAGTACTTC.

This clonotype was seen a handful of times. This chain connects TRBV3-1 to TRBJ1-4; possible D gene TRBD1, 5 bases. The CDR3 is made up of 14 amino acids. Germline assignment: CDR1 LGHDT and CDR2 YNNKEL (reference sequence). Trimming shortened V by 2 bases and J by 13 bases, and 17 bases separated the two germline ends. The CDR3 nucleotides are TGTGCCAGCAGCCAACTTACCGACAGAAGCCCACTGTTTTTT. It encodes CASSQLTDRSPLFF.

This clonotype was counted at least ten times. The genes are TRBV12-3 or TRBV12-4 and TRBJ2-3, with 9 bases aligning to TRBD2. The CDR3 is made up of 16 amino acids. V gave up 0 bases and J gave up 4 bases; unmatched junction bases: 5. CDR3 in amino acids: CASSLARGRAPDTQYF. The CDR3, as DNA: TGTGCCAGCAGTTTAGCGCGCGGGAGGGCCCCAGATACGCAGTATTTT.

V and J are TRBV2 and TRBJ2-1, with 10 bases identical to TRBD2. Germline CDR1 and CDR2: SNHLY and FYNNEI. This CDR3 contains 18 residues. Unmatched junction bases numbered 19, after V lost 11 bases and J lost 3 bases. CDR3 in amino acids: CARCLISGGLSFYNEQFF. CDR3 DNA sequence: TGTGCCCGCTGTTTAATTAGCGGGGGGCTATCTTTCTACAATGAGCAGTTCTTC.